A single T cell receptor beta chain is shown here with its context. Its antigen is not known. Prior autoimmune disease or systemic immunosuppression barred patients. Blood was sampled at baseline, cycle 4 day 1, and cycle 7 day 1. These data come from a study of OX40 agonist ivuxolimab in advanced cancers. The protocol was immunoSEQ multiplex PCR, while the TCRdb copy is restricted to in-frame clones and leaves out a portion. Of around 100,000 clones listed, around 90% were seen once; the top ten hold more than 0.15%. CDR1 MNHNS and CDR2 SASEGT come from the germline V gene. V was clipped by 4 bases and J by 3 bases, with 6 bases between them. CDR3 length: 12 residues. Study-wide findings and caveats: Dose levels from 0.1 to 3.0 mg/kg saw CD4+ and CD8+ blood T cells expand clonally by week 6. Those patients achieving a partial response at 0.1-3.0 mg/kg showed among the lowest clonal expansion.

V and J are TRBV6-1 and TRBJ1-1; no reliable D call. The TCR was taken from an adult with an advanced solid tumor such as melanoma, head and neck, liver or kidney cancer. The sample was CD4+ or CD8+ T cells sorted from blood, taken in a trial of the OX40 agonist ivuxolimab. The CDR3 region is CASSVSYTEAFF. The CDR3 nucleotides read TGTGCCAGCAGTGTTTCTTACACTGAAGCTTTCTTT.